This TCR beta chain was sequenced during a study of OX40 agonist ivuxolimab in advanced cancers. Sampled blood was obtained at baseline, cycle 4 day 1, and cycle 7 day 1. The study's findings and limits: At 0.1 to 3.0 mg/kg and by week 6, clonal expansion occurred in CD4+ and CD8+ blood T cells. There were, on average, more expanded clones in CD8+ T cells than in CD4+.

Points on this clone: Its specificity is unknown.

TCRdb's table, derived via immunoSEQ multiplex PCR, lists solely in-frame clones and lacks some. Here the sample spans 30,000 to 40,000 clones, roughly 84% being singletons. Sequenced material: CD4+ or CD8+ T cells sorted from blood, taken in a trial of the OX40 agonist ivuxolimab. The receptor was derived from an adult with an advanced solid tumor such as melanoma, head and neck, liver or kidney cancer.

The CDR3 loop reads CASSKWGQGNQPQHF. For the CDR3, the DNA is TGTGCCAGTAGTAAATGGGGTCAGGGAAATCAGCCCCAGCATTTT. J is TRBJ1-5 and V is TRBV19, with D perhaps matching TRBD1 (5 bases). The CDR3 runs 15 residues. The germline V gene has CDR1 LNHDA and CDR2 SQIVND (reference sequence). V was pared by 4 bases and J by 4 bases, with 14 bases between.